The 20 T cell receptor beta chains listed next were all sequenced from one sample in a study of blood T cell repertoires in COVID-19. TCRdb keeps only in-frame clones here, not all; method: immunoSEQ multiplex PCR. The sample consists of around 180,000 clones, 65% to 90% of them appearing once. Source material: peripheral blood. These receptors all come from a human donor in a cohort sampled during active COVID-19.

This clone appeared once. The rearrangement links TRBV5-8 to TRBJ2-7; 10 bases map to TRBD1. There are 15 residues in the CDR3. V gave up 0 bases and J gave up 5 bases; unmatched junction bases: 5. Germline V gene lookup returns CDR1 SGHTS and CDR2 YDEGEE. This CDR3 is CASSLAPTGGNEQYF. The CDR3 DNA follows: TGTGCCAGCAGCTTGGCCCCGACAGGGGGCAACGAGCAGTACTTC.

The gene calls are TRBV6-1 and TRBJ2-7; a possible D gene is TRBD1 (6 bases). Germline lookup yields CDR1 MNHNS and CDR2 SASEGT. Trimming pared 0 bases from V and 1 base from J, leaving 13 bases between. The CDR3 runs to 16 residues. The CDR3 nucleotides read TGTGCCAGCAGTGAAGCTATCGGACAGCCTTCCTACGAGCAGTACTTC. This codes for CASSEAIGQPSYEQYF.

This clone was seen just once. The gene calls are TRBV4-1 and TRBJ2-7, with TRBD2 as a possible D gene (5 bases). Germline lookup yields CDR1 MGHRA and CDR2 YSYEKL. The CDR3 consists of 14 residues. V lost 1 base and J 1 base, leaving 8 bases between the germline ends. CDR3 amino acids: CASSQGTFSYEQYF. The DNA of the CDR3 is TGCGCCAGCAGCCAAGGGACTTTTTCCTACGAGCAGTACTTC.

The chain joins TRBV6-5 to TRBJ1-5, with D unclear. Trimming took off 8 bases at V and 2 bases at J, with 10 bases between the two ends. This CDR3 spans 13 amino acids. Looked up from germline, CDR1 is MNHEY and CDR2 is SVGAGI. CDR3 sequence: CASALSRNQPQHF. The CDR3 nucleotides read TGTGCCAGCGCCCTAAGTCGCAATCAGCCCCAGCATTTT.

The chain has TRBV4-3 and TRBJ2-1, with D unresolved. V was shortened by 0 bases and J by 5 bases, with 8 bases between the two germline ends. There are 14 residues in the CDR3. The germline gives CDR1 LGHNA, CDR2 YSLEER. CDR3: CASSQDGSHNEQFF. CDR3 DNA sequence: TGCGCCAGCAGCCAAGACGGGTCCCACAATGAGCAGTTCTTC.

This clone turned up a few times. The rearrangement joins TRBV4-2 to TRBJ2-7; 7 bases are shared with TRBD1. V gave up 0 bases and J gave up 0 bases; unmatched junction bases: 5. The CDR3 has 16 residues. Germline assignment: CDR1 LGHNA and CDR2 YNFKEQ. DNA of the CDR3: TGTGCCAGCAGCCAAGATGCAGGGGGTCCCTCCTACGAGCAGTACTTC. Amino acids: CASSQDAGGPSYEQYF.

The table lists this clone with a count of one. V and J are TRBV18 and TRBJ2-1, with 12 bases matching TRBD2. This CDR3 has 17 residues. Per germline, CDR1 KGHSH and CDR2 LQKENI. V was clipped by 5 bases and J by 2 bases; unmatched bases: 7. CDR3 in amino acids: CASSTTSGSLTYNEQFF. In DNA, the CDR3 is TGTGCCAGCTCAACGACTAGCGGGAGTCTGACCTACAATGAGCAGTTCTTC.

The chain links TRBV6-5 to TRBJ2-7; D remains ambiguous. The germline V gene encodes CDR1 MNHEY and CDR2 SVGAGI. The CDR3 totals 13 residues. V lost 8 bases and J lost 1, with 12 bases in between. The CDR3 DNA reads TGTGCCAGCGAGGAAAACTCATCCTACGAGCAGTACTTC. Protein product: CASEENSSYEQYF.

Written as DNA, the CDR3 is TGTGCCACGGGACTTACCTACGAGCAGTACTTC. Its translation is CATGLTYEQYF. The chain employs TRBV7-8 and TRBJ2-7; TRBD2 is a possible D gene (6 bases). Germline V lookup: CDR1 SGHVS, CDR2 FQNEAQ. The germline V and J ends were trimmed by 10 bases and 2 bases, with 9 bases remaining between them. The CDR3 runs 11 residues.

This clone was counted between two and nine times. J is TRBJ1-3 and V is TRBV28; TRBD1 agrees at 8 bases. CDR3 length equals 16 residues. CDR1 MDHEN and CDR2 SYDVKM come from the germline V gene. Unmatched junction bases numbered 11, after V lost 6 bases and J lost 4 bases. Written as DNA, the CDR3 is TGTGCCAGCAGCACGTTAGACAGGGGATTGGGAAACACCATATATTTT. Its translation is CASSTLDRGLGNTIYF.

The CDR3 nucleotides read TGTGCCAGCAGTGACGATGACAGGGGTGACGAGCAGTACTTC. Amino acids: CASSDDDRGDEQYF. V usage is TRBV2 and J usage is TRBJ2-7; 8 bases map to TRBD1. Germline trimming cut 3 bases from V and 5 bases from J; bases unmatched to any gene: 6. Germline CDR1 and CDR2: SNHLY and FYNNEI. This CDR3 comprises 14 residues.

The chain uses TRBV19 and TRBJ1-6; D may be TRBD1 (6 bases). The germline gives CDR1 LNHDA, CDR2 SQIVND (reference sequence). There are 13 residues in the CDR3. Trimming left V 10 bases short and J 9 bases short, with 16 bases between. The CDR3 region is CATTDRLASPLHF. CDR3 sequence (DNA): TGTGCCACCACGGACAGATTGGCTTCACCCCTCCACTTT.

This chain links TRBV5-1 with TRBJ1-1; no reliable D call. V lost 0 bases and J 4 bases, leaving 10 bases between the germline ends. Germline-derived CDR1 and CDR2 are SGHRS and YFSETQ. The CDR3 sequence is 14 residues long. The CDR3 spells CASSLVTDSTEAFF. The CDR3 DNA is TGCGCCAGCAGCTTGGTCACAGATTCCACTGAAGCTTTCTTT.

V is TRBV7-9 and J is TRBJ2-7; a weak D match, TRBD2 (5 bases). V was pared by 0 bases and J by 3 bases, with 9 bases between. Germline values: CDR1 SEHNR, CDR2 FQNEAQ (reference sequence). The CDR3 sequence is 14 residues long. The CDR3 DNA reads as TGTGCCAGCAGCTTAGCGGGAGCACGCTACGAGCAGTACTTC. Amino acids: CASSLAGARYEQYF.

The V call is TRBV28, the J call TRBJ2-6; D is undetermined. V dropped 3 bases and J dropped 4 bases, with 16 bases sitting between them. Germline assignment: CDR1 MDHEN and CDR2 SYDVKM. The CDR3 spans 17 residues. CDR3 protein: CASSFPRPQPGANVLTF. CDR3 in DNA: TGTGCCAGCAGTTTCCCGCGGCCCCAGCCGGGGGCCAACGTCCTGACTTTC.

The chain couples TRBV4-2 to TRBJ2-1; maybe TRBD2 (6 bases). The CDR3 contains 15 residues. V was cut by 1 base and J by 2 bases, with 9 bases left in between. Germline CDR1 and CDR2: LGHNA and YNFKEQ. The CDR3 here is CASSQGGETYNEQFF. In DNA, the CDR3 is TGTGCCAGCAGCCAAGGGGGGGAAACCTACAATGAGCAGTTCTTC.

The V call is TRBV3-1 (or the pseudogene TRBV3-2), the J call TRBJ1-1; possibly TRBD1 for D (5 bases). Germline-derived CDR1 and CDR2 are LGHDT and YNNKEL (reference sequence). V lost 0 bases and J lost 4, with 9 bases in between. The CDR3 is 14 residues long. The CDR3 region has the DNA TGTGCCAGCAGCCAAGAGGGGGGGAGCACTGAAGCTTTCTTT. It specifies CASSQEGGSTEAFF.

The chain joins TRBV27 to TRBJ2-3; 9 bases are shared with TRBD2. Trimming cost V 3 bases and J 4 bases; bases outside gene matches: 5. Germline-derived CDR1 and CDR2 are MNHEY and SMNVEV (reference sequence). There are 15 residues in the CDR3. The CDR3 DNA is TGTGCCAGCAGTTTCCTAGCGGGGCCTTCAGATACGCAGTATTTT. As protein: CASSFLAGPSDTQYF.

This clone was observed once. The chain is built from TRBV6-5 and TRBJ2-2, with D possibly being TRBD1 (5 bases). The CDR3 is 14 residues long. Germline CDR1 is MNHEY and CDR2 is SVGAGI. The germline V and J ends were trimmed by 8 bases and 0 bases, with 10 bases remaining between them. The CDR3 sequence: CASQTATNTGELFF. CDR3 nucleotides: TGTGCCAGCCAGACAGCTACGAACACCGGGGAGCTGTTTTTT.

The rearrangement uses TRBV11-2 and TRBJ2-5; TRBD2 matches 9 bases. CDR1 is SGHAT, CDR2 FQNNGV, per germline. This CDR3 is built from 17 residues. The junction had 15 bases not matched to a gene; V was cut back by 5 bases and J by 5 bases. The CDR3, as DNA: TGTGCCAGCAGCCCCAGCCCTGGGGCGGGAGGGCCGGAGACCCAGTACTTC. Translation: CASSPSPGAGGPETQYF.